What follows is one TCR beta chain and its context. V shed 11 bases, J shed 5 bases, and the junction held 15 bases outside the gene matches. The germline V gene has CDR1 MNHNY and CDR2 SVGAGI (reference sequence). The CDR3 sequence is 16 residues long. Per the original data handling: Reference gene primer amplification gave estimated nucleated cell counts. Sequencing was performed with immunoSEQ multiplex PCR; in TCRdb, only in-frame clones are kept and a portion is missing. V, J and clone size reflect that table, while D and trimming were determined from the DNA. The sample shows some 110,000 clones, roughly 88% of them seen only once. These data are taken from a study of blood T cell repertoires in COVID-19.

Input material: peripheral blood. V gene TRBV6-6 combines with J gene TRBJ2-2; 9 nucleotides line up with TRBD2. This clonotype was obtained from a human donor in a cohort sampled during active COVID-19. The CDR3, as DNA: TGTGCCGGAAGATATAGCGGGAGCGCGAGGACCGGGGAGCTGTTTTTT. Translating it yields CAGRYSGSARTGELFF.